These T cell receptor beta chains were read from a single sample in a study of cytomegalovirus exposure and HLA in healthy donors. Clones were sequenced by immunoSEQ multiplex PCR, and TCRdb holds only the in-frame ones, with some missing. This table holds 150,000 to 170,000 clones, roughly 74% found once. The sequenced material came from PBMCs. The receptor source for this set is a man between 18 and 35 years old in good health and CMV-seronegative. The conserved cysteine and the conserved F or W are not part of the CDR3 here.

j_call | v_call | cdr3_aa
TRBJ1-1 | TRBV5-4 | ASSQDQGDGRRTF
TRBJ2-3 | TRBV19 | ASSITGGGENTQY
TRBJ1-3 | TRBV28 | ASSHGWGRGSGNTIY
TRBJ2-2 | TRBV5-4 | ASSLDTNTGELF
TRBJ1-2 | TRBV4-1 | ASSQGGQGSGGYT
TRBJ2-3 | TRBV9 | ASSVIFAGGQGDTQY
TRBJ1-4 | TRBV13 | ASSLAWRTGNEKLF
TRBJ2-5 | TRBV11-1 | ASSSKLGGATTQY
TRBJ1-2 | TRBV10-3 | ATLGQGHGYT
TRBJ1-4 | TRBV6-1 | ASKTSLQGYEKLF
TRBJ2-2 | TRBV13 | ASSLGQSNTGELF
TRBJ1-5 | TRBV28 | ASSLDRLSQPQH
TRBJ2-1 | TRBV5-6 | ASSLGTGVIYNEQF
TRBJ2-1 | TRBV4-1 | ASSQVTSGGYNEQF
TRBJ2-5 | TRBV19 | ASSIGQGRKVQY
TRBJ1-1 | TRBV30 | AWSVQENTEAF
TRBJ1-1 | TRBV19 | ASSSSVLETEAF
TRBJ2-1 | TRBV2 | ASRGTREQF
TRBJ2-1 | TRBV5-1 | ASSLGRQGGIDEQF
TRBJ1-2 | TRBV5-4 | ASSLVDAGGYGCT
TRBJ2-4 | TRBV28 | ATQRGLAAKWVFAKNIQY
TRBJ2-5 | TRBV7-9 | ASSIQETQY
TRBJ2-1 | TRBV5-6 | ASSPRGGGYNEQF
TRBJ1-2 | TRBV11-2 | ASSLQVGGYYGYT
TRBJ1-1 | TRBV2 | ASRRQTGAF
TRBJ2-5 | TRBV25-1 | ASSKSPGQGKETQY
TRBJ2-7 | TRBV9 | ASSAGGGLLYEQY
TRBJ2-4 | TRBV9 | ASSVDRGFENIQY
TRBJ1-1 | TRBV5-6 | ASTVGFYQGVTEAF
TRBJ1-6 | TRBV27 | ASSLSPGITYSSPLH
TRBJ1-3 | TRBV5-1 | ASSLFGRQGESGNTIY
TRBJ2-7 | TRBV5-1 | ASSSPRDRAYEQY
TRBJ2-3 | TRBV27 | ASSRRDSTDTQY
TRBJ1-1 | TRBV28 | ASSFQAGNLEAF
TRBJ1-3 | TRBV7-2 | ASSLGGVSGNTIY
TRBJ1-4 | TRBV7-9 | ASSPISGGGEKLF
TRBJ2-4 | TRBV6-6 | AGSTGGDIQY
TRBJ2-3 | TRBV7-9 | ASSPNRVLTDTQY
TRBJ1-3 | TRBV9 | ASSVDSGSSSGNTIY
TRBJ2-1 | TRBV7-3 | ASSLNSGGSNEQF
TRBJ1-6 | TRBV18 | ASSPVTGGANSPLH
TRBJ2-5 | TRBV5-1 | ASSLAGGLETQY
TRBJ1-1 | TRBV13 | ASSLVFQAF